The entry below gives a single T cell receptor (beta chain) sequence along with its context. This clone's antigen is unknown. Base qualities are not provided; no much larger clone lies one nucleotide away. Spanning cysteine to phenylalanine, the CDR3 consists of 15 amino acids. CDR3 DNA only is kept here, 45 bases in frame from base 1. CDR1 and CDR2 were assigned from the germline V gene as SNHLY and FYNNEI. V was cut back by 1 base and J by 1 base, leaving a gap of 7 bases between them. The time point label, as the study defines it: peripheral blood 6 weeks after treatment start. The cohort included 25 to 30 patients with locally advanced or metastatic urothelial carcinoma who were treated at Memorial Sloan Kettering on a trial protocol. Peripheral blood mononuclear cells were collected from each patient pretreatment and during treatment, giving between 1 and 8 total time points per patient. The Qiagen DNeasy Blood extraction kit was used to purify genomic DNA from total PBMCs and from tumor samples. PBMCs were collected pretreatment and during treatment and were isolated and stored as previously described.

This entry belongs to a study of PD-L1 blockade in urothelial cancer listed by TCRdb under 2017. Context from the whole study: Therapy was started at some point between 2013 and 2015 for all patients, and atezolizumab 1,200 mg was administered intravenously every 3 weeks. About 85% of the 29 patients were males with bladder-origin urothelial cancer, and about 65% of the roughly 30 reported a prior smoking history. Patients had an ECOG performance status of 0 or 1 and had received between 0 and 3 prior chemotherapy regimens. Blood samples were analyzed at 3 weeks after treatment start (second dose) and at 6 weeks after treatment start. Blood samples yielded a median of around 130,000 T cells and tens of thousands of unique TCRs, with median clonality around 0.084. The study, an exploratory multi-omic analysis, examined somatic, immune and clinical correlates of response to PD-L1 blockade with atezolizumab in urothelial cancer. Pretreatment tumor samples and matched peripheral blood, collected serially before and after atezolizumab treatment, underwent TCR sequencing. Progression-free survival longer than 6 months counted as durable clinical benefit, and TCR features were additionally tested against both progression-free and overall survival. In the same patients, pretreatment tumors underwent whole exome sequencing and RNA sequencing in addition to TCR sequencing. Durable clinical benefit was achieved by nine patients and was not achieved by 20 patients. Pretreatment blood TCR-seq was available for nearly 30 patients, at least one posttreatment blood collection was obtained for 25 or so patients, and tumor TCR-seq was available for 25 or so patients.

The paper as a whole reports these results and caveats: A pretreatment peripheral blood TCR clonality below the median was linked to improved progression-free and overall survival. At 3 weeks after the start of treatment, tumor-associated TCR clones in peripheral blood had expanded more in patients with durable benefit (n ≈ 24, p = 0.022). Because of the small sample size (n ≈ 27) and the many exploratory analyses performed, the results are intended to be regarded as hypothesis-generating.

Each PCR received spiked-in synthetic TCR analog templates so that absolute template abundance could be estimated from read counts. The immunoSEQ assay used bias-controlled V and J gene primers to amplify TCRbeta CDR3 regions from genomic DNA. Sequencing of rearranged TCRbeta segments was performed at approximately 20X coverage. Per the original workflow: Clustering was used to correct sequencing errors, and CDR3s were annotated against IMGT to assign V, D and J genes. Downstream analyses used only productive TCRbeta rearrangements and left out out-of-frame or stop-codon sequences. To compute clonality, Shannon entropy was normalized by the log of the number of unique productive sequences and then subtracted from one. Fisher's exact test with Benjamini-Hochberg correction, at a threshold of adjusted p below 0.01, was used to find clones that differed between time points or between blood and tumor. The immuneACCESS repertoire file appears here via TCRdb, limited to in-frame rearrangements. These files lack a portion of the clones; in checked studies, under half of the deficit traces to unresolved V genes, and the cause of the others is not known. Clonal size and the V and J genes are those of that table, whereas D and trimming came from the DNA. A total of over 100,000 clones appear in this sample, approximately 90% of them only once. The top ten clones comprise around 3.7% of the sample.

The TCR sequence derives from a man aged 55-75 years with urothelial cancer. The V and J segments used are TRBV2 and TRBJ1-4, and possibly TRBD1, on 6 matching bases. The sample consisted of PBMCs, taken around atezolizumab (anti-PD-L1) treatment. The DNA sequence is given as TGTGCCAGCAGTGAAGAGGGGGAAACTAATGAAAAACTGTTTTTT. This gives the protein CASSEEGETNEKLFF.